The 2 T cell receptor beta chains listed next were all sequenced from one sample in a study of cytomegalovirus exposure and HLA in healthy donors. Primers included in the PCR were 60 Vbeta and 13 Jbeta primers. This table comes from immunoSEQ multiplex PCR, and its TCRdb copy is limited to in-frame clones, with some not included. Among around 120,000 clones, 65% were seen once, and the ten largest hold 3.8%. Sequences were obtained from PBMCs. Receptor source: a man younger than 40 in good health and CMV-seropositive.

CDR3 sequence reads: CASSGGGQTPQHF. The CDR3 nucleotides are TGTGCCAGCAGTGGGGGTGGACAGACCCCCCAGCATTTT. The V and J genes are TRBV2 and TRBJ1-5; maybe TRBD1 (6 bases). CDR1 is SNHLY, CDR2 FYNNEI, per germline. CDR3 length: 13 residues. V lost 4 bases and J lost 10, with 14 bases in between.

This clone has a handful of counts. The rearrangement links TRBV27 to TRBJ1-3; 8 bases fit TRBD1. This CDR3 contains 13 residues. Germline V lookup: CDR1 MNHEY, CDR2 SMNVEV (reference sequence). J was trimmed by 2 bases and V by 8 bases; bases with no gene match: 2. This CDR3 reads CASQDRAGNTIYF. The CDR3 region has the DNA TGTGCCAGCCAGGACAGGGCTGGAAACACCATATATTTT.